This T cell receptor (beta chain) emerged from a study of brain T cells in children with intractable seizures. Clones were sequenced by immunoSEQ multiplex PCR, and TCRdb holds only the in-frame ones, with some missing. The sample shows under 150,000 clones, under 95% of them seen only once. The V end was cut by 5 bases, the J end by 0 bases, with 19 bases between. From germline, CDR1 is SGHRS and CDR2 YFSETQ. This CDR3 has 17 amino acids. In this sample, this clone turned up once. Its antigen remains unknown. Only cases whose brain tissue showed the highest T cell transcript signatures were sequenced. Before surgery, patients took at least one anti-epileptic drug. General observations from the study: Only CDR3 sequence similarity suggested viral specificity, without known HCMV serostatus. Pre-surgery blood may have been undersampled, hiding some clones.

This TCR came from a boy less than two years old with hemimegalencephaly and intractable seizures. The sample was peripheral blood, taken at surgery. This chain links TRBV5-1 with TRBJ2-3, with TRBD2 as a possible D gene (6 bases). CDR3 residues: CASSLGVAERSTDTQYF. The CDR3 DNA is TGCGCCAGCAGTCTGGGGGTAGCGGAACGGAGCACAGATACGCAGTATTTT.